This T cell receptor beta chain came from a study of blood T cells in healthy people across ages. Alongside a J-beta primer mix, a sample-barcoded 5' primer served in a second PCR lasting about 7 to 11 cycles. TCRdb reprocessed the 5' RACE reads with MiXCR, giving one entry per CDR3 protein. The table records 700,000 or so distinct CDR3 sequences, about a fifth of them present only once. Germline V CDR1 and CDR2: DFQATT, SNEGSKA (reference sequence). The CDR3 covers 12 residues. Details on this clonotype: An end of the junction differs from the germline gene, which may be a read error.

The sample was blood. This TCR came from a man aged 65 to 85 in good health. The chain has TRBV20-1 and TRBJ2-1, with D possibly matching TRBD1 (6 bases). CDR3 in amino acids: CSAEGDVDEQLF. The CDR3 DNA reads as TGCAGTGCTGAGGGGGATGTCGATGAGCAGCTCTTC.